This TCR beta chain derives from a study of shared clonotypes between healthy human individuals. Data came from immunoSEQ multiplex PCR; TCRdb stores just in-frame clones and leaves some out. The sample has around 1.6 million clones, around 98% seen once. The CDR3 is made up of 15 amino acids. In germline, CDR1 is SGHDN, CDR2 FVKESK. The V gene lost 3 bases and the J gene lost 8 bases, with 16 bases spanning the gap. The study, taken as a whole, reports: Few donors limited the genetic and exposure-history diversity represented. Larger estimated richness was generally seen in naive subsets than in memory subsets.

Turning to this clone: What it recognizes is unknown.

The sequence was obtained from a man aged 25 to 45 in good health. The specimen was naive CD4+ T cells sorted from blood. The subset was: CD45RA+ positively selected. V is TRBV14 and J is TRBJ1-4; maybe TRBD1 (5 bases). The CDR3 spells CASSHRDDGWEKLFF. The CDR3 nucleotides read TGTGCCAGCAGCCATCGGGACGATGGGTGGGAAAAACTGTTTTTT.